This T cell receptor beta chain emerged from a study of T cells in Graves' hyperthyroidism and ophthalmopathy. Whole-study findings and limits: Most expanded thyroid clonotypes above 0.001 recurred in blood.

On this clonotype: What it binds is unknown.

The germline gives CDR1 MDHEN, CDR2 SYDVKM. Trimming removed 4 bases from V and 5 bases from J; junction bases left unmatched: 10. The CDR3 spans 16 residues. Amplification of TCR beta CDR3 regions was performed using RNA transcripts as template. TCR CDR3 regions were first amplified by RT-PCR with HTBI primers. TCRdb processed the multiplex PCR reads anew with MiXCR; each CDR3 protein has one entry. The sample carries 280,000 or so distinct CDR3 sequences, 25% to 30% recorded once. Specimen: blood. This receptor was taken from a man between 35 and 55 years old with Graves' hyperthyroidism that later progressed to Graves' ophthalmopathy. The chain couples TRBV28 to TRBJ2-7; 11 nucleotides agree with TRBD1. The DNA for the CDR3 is TGTGCCAGCAGTTCCCCGGGACAGGGGGGGGTGCACGAGCAGTACTTC. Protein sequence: CASSSPGQGGVHEQYF. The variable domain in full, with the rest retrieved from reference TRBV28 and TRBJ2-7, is DVKVTQSSRYLVKRTGEKVFLECVQDMDHENMFWYRQDPGLGLRLIYFSYDVKMKEKGDIPEGYSVSREKKERFSLILESASTNQTSMYLCASSSPGQGGVHEQYFGPGTRLTVT.